A single sample gave rise to the 15 T cell receptor beta chains below, sequenced in a study of CD8 T cell repertoires and HIV-1 epitope variants. The antigens for these receptors are not known. Some clones are missing from TCRdb's copy, which holds only in-frame ones; the method was immunoSEQ multiplex PCR. The table lists a few thousand clones, more than 55% of them singletons. Sequenced sample: cultured CD8+ T cells derived from PBMCs. All receptors derive from a male donor with HIV.

V gene TRBV5-1 combines with J gene TRBJ2-5; 8 nucleotides align to TRBD2. V shed 0 bases and J 3 bases; nucleotides not matched to a gene: 10. The CDR3 runs to 17 residues. CDR1 and CDR2 (germline): SGHRS, YFSETQ. The CDR3 sequence: CASSLVGVQAGEETQYF. The CDR3 coding sequence is TGCGCCAGCAGCTTGGTGGGCGTGCAAGCGGGGGAAGAGACCCAGTACTTC.

This clone was found a few times. V usage is TRBV2 and J usage is TRBJ2-7; D unclear. The germline gives CDR1 SNHLY, CDR2 FYNNEI. V was shortened by 3 bases and J by 3 bases, with 12 bases between the two germline ends. CDR3 length equals 14 residues. Here the CDR3 DNA reads TGTGCCAGCAGTGACGAGCTCGAGATCTACGAGCAGTACTTC. It encodes CASSDELEIYEQYF.

This clone was detected only a few times. This rearrangement joins TRBV30 to TRBJ2-7; either TRBD1 or TRBD2 may supply D (5 bases each). The CDR3 spans 12 residues. CDR1 and CDR2 (germline): GTSNPN, SVGIG (reference sequence). V was pared by 3 bases and J by 3 bases, with 9 bases between. The CDR3 sequence: CAWSGDGYEQYF. CDR3 in DNA: TGTGCCTGGAGCGGGGACGGCTACGAGCAGTACTTC. The complete variable domain, with remaining parts taken from reference TRBV30 and TRBJ2-7, reads SQTIHQWPATLVQPVGSPLSLECTVEGTSNPNLYWYRQAAGRGLQLLFYSVGIGQISSEVPQNLSASRPQDRQFILSSKKLLLSDSGFYLCAWSGDGYEQYFGPGTRLTVT.

This rearrangement joins TRBV9 to TRBJ1-4; D unresolved. CDR1 and CDR2 from the germline V gene are SGDLS and YYNGEE. The CDR3 sequence is 14 residues long. V lost 3 bases and J lost 8, with 14 bases in between. The CDR3, as DNA: TGTGCCAGCAGCGAGGGCAGCCCATCGGAAAAACTGTTTTTT. It is translated as CASSEGSPSEKLFF.

This clone is classed as medium-sized. The J gene is TRBJ2-2, the V gene TRBV7-9; D gene ambiguous. Trimming removed 5 bases from V and 7 bases from J, with 8 bases in between. Germline CDR1 and CDR2: SEHNR and FQNEAQ (reference sequence). CDR3 length: 12 residues. CDR3 sequence reads: CASSLQDGELFF. For the CDR3, the DNA is TGTGCCAGCAGCCTTCAGGACGGGGAGCTGTTTTTT.

This rearrangement joins TRBV9 to TRBJ2-3, with TRBD2 identical over 11 bases. J was trimmed by 3 bases and V by 3 bases; bases with no gene match: 0. The CDR3 consists of 14 residues. Germline CDR1 and CDR2: SGDLS and YYNGEE. The CDR3 loop is CASSGTSGTDTQYF. In DNA, the CDR3 is TGTGCCAGCAGCGGGACTAGCGGGACAGATACGCAGTATTTT.

The chain uses TRBV7-2 and TRBJ1-4; no reliable D call. CDR1 SGHTA and CDR2 FQGNSA come from the germline V gene. V lost 2 bases and J 3 bases, leaving 7 bases between the germline ends. The CDR3 length is 14 residues. The CDR3 DNA sequence: TGTGCCAGCAGCTTAAATGGGGCTAATGAAAAACTGTTTTTT. It specifies CASSLNGANEKLFF.

The V and J genes are TRBV6-1 and TRBJ1-2; D is undetermined. The V end was cut by 7 bases, the J end by 5 bases, with 11 bases between. CDR1 is MNHNS and CDR2 is SASEGT in the germline V gene. The CDR3 length is 12 residues. The CDR3 bases are TGTGCCAGCAAACGGACTCGGTATGGCTACACCTTC. Translating gives CASKRTRYGYTF.

The gene calls are TRBV6-5 and TRBJ2-2; D assignment may be TRBD1 or TRBD2 (5 bases each). The V and J ends lost 10 bases and 3 bases respectively, with 9 bases between them. Germline V CDR1 and CDR2: MNHEY, SVGAGI. The CDR3 contains 12 residues. CDR3 protein: CATQGHTGELFF. The CDR3 bases are TGTGCCACTCAGGGACACACCGGGGAGCTGTTTTTT.

This chain links TRBV28 with TRBJ2-7, with D possibly being TRBD1 (5 bases). The CDR3 contains 12 residues. Trimming took 4 bases from V and 3 from J, leaving 7 bases between them. CDR1 is MDHEN, CDR2 SYDVKM, per germline. For the CDR3, the DNA is TGTGCCAGCAGTTATGACAGCTACGAGCAGTACTTC. This sequence encodes CASSYDSYEQYF.

The chain links TRBV4-2 to TRBJ1-3; a possible D gene is TRBD1 (6 bases). Trimming shortened V by 1 base and J by 0 bases, and 19 bases separated the two germline ends. In germline, CDR1 is LGHNA, CDR2 YNFKEQ. There are 19 residues in the CDR3. Here the CDR3 DNA reads TGTGCCAGCAGCCAAGCCCAACGGGAGGGGGATGGCTCTGGAAACACCATATATTTT. Its translation: CASSQAQREGDGSGNTIYF.

The chain is built from TRBV28 and TRBJ2-5; the D gene could be TRBD1 or TRBD2 (5 bases each). Trimming cost V 5 bases and J 1 base, with 20 bases left between them. The CDR3 sequence is 17 residues long. Germline V gene sequence: CDR1 MDHEN, CDR2 SYDVKM. The CDR3 sequence is CASSPVPGQATQETQYF. The CDR3 coding sequence is TGTGCCAGCAGTCCCGTCCCGGGGCAGGCTACCCAAGAGACCCAGTACTTC.

This chain links TRBV29-1 with TRBJ2-1; TRBD2 aligns across 8 bases. CDR3 length: 16 amino acids. V lost 4 bases to trimming and J lost 4 bases; unmatched junction nucleotides: 12. Germline V CDR1 and CDR2: SQVTM, ANQGSEA. The CDR3 coding sequence is TGCAGCGTTGTTCCCCCGCGGGAGGCTCAATACAATGAGCAGTTCTTC. This codes for CSVVPPREAQYNEQFF.

The chain combines TRBV11-2 with TRBJ2-2; 8 bases are shared with TRBD2. CDR1 and CDR2 (germline): SGHAT, FQNNGV. The CDR3 extends over 17 amino acids. V shed 5 bases and J 0 bases; nucleotides not matched to a gene: 8. CDR3 bases: TGTGCCAGCAGCCCGCGGACTAGCCGATCGAACACCGGGGAGCTGTTTTTT. This encodes CASSPRTSRSNTGELFF.

This chain joins TRBV5-5 and TRBJ2-7; D gene ambiguous. Trimming pared 0 bases from V and 0 bases from J, leaving 7 bases between. The CDR3 sequence is 14 residues long. The germline V gene has CDR1 SGHKS and CDR2 YYEKEE (reference sequence). The CDR3 reads CASSLEGSSYEQYF. In nucleotides, the CDR3 is TGTGCCAGCAGCTTGGAGGGCAGCTCCTACGAGCAGTACTTC.